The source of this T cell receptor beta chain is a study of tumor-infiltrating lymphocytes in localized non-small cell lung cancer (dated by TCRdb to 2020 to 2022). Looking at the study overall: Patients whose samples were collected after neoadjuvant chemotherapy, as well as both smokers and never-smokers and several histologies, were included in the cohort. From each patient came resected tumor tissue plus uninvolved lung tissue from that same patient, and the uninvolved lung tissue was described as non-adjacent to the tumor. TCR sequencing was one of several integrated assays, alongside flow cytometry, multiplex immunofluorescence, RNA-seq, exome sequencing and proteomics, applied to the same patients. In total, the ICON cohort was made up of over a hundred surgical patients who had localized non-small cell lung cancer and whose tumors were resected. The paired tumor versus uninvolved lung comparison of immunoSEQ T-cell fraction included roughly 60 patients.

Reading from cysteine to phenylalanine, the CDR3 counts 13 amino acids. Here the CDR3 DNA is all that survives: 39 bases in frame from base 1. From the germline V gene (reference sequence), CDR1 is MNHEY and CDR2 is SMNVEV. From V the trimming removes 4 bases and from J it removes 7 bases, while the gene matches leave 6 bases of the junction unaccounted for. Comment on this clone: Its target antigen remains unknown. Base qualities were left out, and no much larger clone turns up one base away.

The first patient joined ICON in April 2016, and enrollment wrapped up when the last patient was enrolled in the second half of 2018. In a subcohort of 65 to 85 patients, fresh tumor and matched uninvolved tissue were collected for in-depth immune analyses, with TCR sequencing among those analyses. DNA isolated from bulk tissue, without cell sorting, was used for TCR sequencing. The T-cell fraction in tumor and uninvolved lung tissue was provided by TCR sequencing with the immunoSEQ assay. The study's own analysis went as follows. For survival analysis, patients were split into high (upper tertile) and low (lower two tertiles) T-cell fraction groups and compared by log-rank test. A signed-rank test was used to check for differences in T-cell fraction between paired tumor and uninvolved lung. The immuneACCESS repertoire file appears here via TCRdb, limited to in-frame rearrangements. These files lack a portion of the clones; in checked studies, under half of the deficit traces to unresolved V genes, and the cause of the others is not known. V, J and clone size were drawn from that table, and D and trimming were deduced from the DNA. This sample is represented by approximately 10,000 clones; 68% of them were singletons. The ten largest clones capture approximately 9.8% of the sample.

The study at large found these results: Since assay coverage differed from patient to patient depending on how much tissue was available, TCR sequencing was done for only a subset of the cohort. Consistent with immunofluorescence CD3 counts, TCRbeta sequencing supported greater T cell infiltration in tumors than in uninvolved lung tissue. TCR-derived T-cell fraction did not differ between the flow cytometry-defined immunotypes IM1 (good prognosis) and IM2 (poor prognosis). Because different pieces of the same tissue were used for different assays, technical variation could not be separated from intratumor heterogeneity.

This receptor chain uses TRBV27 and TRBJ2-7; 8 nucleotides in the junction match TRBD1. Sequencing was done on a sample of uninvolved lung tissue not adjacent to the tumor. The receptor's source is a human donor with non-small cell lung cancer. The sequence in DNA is TGTGCCAGCAGTTGGACAGGGAAGGAAGAGCAGTACTTC. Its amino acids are CASSWTGKEEQYF.